Described below is a single T cell receptor beta chain sequence and its context. This entry belongs to a study of shared clonotypes between healthy human individuals. V dropped 5 bases and J dropped 1 base, with 12 bases sitting between them. Germline V lookup: CDR1 LNHDA, CDR2 SQIVND (reference sequence). The CDR3 runs to 15 residues. Clones were read by immunoSEQ multiplex PCR, and TCRdb kept only the in-frame ones, dropping some. The sample has over a million clones; approximately 80% are singletons. The origin of this receptor is a man between 18 and 35 years old in good health. Some clones in this sample may be carry-over from other donors' samples. The sequenced sample consisted of memory CD4+ T cells from PBMCs. The subset: CD45RA-negative fraction. The genes are TRBV19 and TRBJ1-5; D gene ambiguous. In DNA, the CDR3 is TGTGCCAGTAGTGAAGAAACCTGGAGCAATCAGCCCCAGCATTTT. Translated: CASSEETWSNQPQHF.